This T cell receptor (beta chain) was identified during a study of early T cells in non-severe SARS-CoV-2 infection. Study-level background: From unsorted whole blood, bulk RNA was sequenced, and the chains remained unpaired.

Notes on the study in general: The VDJdb matching leaned toward anti-spike CD8 responses and overlooked private and CD4 specificities.

V was pared by 2 bases and J by 6 bases, with 14 bases between. The CDR3 has 13 residues. Germline V lookup: CDR1 SQVTM, CDR2 ANQGSEA. Attached unique molecular identifiers marked individual cDNA molecules. TCRdb re-called the 5' RACE reads through MiXCR, storing one row per CDR3 protein. The data contain approximately 80,000 distinct CDR3 sequences, around 10% of them singletons. About this clonotype: As yet, its antigen is unknown.

Sample: whole blood, taken at baseline. The sequence derives from an adult who was a healthcare worker with PCR-confirmed SARS-CoV-2 infection or an uninfected control (not recorded which). V is TRBV29-1 and J is TRBJ2-7; TRBD1 or TRBD2 may be the D gene (6 bases each). The CDR3 region is CSVEWIRGGEQYF. The CDR3 DNA is TGCAGCGTTGAATGGATCAGGGGAGGCGAGCAGTACTTC.